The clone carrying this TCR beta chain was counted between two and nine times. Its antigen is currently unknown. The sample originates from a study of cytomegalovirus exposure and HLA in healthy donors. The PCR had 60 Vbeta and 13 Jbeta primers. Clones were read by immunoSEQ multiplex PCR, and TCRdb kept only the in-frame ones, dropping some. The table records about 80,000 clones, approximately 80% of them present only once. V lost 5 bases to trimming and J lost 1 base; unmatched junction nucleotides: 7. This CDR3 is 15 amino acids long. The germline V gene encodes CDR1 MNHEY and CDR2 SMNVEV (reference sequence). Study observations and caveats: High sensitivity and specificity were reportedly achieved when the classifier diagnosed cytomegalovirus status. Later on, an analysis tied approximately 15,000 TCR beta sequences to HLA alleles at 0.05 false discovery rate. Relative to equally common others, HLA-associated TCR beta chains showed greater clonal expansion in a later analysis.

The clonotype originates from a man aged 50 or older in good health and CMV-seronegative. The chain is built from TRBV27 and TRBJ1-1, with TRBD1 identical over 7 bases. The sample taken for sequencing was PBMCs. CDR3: CASSLGTERNTEAFF. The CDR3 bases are TGTGCCAGCAGTCTGGGGACAGAAAGGAACACTGAAGCTTTCTTT.